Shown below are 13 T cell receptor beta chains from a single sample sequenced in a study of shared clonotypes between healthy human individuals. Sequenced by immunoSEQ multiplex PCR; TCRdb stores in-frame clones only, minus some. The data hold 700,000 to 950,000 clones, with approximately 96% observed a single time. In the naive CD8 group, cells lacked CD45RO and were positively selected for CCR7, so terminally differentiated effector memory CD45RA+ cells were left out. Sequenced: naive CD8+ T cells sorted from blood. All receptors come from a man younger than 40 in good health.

In nucleotides, the CDR3 is TGTGCCAGCAGCGCTGCGGGATCGGGCACTGAAGCTTTCTTT. Its translation: CASSAAGSGTEAFF. The chain couples TRBV7-6 to TRBJ1-1, with D unresolved. There are 14 residues in the CDR3. V lost 5 bases, J lost 4 bases, and 14 bases lay in between. The germline gives CDR1 SGHVS, CDR2 FNYEAQ.

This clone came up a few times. Written as DNA, the CDR3 is TGTGCCAGCAGCCCTCCCTCCAGGGGTGGGACTGAAGCTTTCTTT. Its protein product is CASSPPSRGGTEAFF. This chain connects TRBV9 to TRBJ1-1, with a tentative D call TRBD1 (6 bases). Germline V gives CDR1 SGDLS, CDR2 YYNGEE. V was clipped by 4 bases and J by 5 bases, with 18 bases between them. This CDR3 spans 15 amino acids.

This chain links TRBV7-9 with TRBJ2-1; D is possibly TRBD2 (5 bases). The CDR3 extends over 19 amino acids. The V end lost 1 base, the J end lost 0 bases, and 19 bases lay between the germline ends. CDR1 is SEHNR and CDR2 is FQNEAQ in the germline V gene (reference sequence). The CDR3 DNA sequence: TGTGCCAGCAGCTTAGAGGAGTGGCTAGCAGAGCGCTCCTACAATGAGCAGTTCTTC. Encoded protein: CASSLEEWLAERSYNEQFF. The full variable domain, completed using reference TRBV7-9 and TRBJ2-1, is DTGVSQNPRHKITKRGQNVTFRCDPISEHNRLYWYRQTLGQGPEFLTYFQNEAQLEKSRLLSDRFSAERPKGSFSTLEIQRTEQGDSAMYLCASSLEEWLAERSYNEQFFGPGTRLTVL.

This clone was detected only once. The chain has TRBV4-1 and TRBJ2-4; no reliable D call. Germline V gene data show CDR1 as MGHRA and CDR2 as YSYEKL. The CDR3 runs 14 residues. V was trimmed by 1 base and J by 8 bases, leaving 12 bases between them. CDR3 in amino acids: CASSQARADDIQYF. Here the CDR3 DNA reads TGCGCCAGCAGCCAAGCTCGCGCAGATGACATTCAGTACTTC.

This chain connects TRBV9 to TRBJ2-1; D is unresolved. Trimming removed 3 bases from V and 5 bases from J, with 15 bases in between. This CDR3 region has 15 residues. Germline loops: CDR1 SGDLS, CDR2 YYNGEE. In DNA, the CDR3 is TGTGCCAGCAGCGGGCAGACGGTACTGGACAATGAGCAGTTCTTC. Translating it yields CASSGQTVLDNEQFF. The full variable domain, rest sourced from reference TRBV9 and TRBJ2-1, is DSGVTQTPKHLITATGQRVTLRCSPRSGDLSVYWYQQSLDQGLQFLIQYYNGEERAKGNILERFSAQQFPDLHSELNLSSLELGDSALYFCASSGQTVLDNEQFFGPGTRLTVL.

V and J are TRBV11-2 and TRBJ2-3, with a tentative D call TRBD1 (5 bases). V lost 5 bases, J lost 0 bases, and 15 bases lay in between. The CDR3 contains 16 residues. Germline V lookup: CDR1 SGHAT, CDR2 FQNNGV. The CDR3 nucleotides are TGTGCCAGCAGCCTGCAGGACATCACTAGCACAGATACGCAGTATTTT. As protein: CASSLQDITSTDTQYF.

The chain's CDR3 is CASSLGVVSPEQFF. CDR3 bases: TGTGCCAGCAGCTTAGGAGTCGTCAGTCCTGAGCAGTTCTTC. V and J are TRBV11-2 and TRBJ2-1; D gene uncertain. Trimming stripped 1 base from V and 9 bases from J, with 13 bases between. Germline lookup yields CDR1 SGHAT and CDR2 FQNNGV. This CDR3 region has 14 residues.

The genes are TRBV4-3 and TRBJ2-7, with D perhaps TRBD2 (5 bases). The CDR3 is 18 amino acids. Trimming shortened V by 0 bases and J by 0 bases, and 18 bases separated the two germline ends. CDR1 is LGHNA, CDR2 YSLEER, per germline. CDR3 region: CASSQDQELGGRSYEQYF. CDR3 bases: TGCGCCAGCAGCCAAGATCAGGAGCTGGGCGGGCGCTCCTACGAGCAGTACTTC.

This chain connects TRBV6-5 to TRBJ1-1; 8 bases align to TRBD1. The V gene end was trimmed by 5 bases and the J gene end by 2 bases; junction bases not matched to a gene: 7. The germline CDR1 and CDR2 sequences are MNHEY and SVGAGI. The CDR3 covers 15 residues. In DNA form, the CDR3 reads TGTGCCAGCAGTCTCTCCGGGACAGGTAACACTGAAGCTTTCTTT. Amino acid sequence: CASSLSGTGNTEAFF.

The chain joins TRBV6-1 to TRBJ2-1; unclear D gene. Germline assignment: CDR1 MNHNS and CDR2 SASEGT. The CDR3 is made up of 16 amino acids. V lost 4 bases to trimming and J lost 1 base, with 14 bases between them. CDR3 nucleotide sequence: TGTGCCAGCAGTGGAAATCTGGGATATTCCTACAATGAGCAGTTCTTC. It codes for CASSGNLGYSYNEQFF.

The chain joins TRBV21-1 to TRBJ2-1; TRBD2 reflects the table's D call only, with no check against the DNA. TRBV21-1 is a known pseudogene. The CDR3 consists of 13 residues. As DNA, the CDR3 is TGTGCCAGCAGCAGGTTTGAGTACAATGAGCAGTTCTTC. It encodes CASSRFEYNEQFF.

CDR3 loop: CASSYPQGVGTEAFF. Here the CDR3 DNA reads TGTGCCAGCAGTTATCCACAGGGGGTTGGCACTGAAGCTTTCTTT. J is TRBJ1-1 and V is TRBV6-9, with 8 bases lining up with TRBD1. There are 15 residues in the CDR3. Germline CDR1 reads MNHGY; CDR2 reads SVAAGI. The J segment lost 4 bases and the V segment lost 2 bases, leaving 6 bases of the junction unmatched.

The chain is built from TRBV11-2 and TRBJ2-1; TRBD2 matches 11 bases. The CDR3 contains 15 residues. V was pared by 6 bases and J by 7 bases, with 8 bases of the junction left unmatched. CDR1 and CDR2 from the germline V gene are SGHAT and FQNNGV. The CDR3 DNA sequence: TGTGCCAGCAGGTTTAGCGGGAGGGCACGTAATGAGCAGTTCTTC. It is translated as CASRFSGRARNEQFF.